The entry below describes one T cell receptor beta chain. The source of the sample is a study of blood T cell repertoires in COVID-19. Repertoires were generated with immunoSEQ multiplex PCR, while TCRdb's copy carries only in-frame clones and drops some. The repertoire holds about 290,000 clones, with roughly 91% as singletons. Looked up from germline, CDR1 is SGHRS and CDR2 is YFSETQ. Trimming pared 0 bases from V and 5 bases from J, leaving 6 bases between. The CDR3 totals 12 residues. Sequencing used peripheral blood. This rearrangement joins TRBV5-1 to TRBJ2-7; D gene unclear. This receptor was identified in a woman aged 25 to 39 with COVID-19, enrolled during active disease. The CDR3: CASSLGSHEQYF. The CDR3, as DNA: TGCGCCAGCAGCTTGGGGAGCCACGAGCAGTACTTC.